This T cell receptor beta chain comes out of a study of shared clonotypes between healthy human individuals. Whole-study results and caveats: A reduction in generation probabilities was seen for non-shared clonotypes relative to those shared by all four donors. The sampled material consisted only of blood, and tissue repertoires are likely to differ.

Germline CDR1 and CDR2: SGHRS and YFSETQ. This CDR3 has 15 amino acids. V was clipped by 4 bases and J by 3 bases, with 13 bases between them. This clone was observed once. What it binds is not known. The authors ran the assay at deep level. Only in-frame clones appear in the TCRdb table, and some are missing; sequencing was by immunoSEQ multiplex PCR. Of about 600,000 clones in the sample, less than 98% are singletons; the top ten hold 0.055% to 0.07%. Researchers partitioned CD4+ cells into CD45RA+ naive and CD45RA-negative memory subsets. Material: naive CD4+ T cells sorted from blood. The subset: CD45RA+ positively selected. The chain is built from TRBV5-1 and TRBJ1-4; a possible D gene is TRBD1 (5 bases). The TCR originated in a woman aged 25 to 39 in good health. Written as DNA, the CDR3 is TGCGCCAGCAGCGTGACAGCCAATCCTAATGAAAAACTGTTTTTT. Translated: CASSVTANPNEKLFF.